This T cell receptor beta chain is from a study of blood T cell repertoires in COVID-19. Study summary: Acute and convalescent COVID-19 samples came from the United States, Italy and Spain. In each case, the material was cDNA or gDNA derived from T cells, B-cell-depleted T cells, or PBMCs.

How the authors handled the data: Amplification from reference gene primers served as the basis for estimated nucleated cell counts. Data came from immunoSEQ multiplex PCR; TCRdb stores just in-frame clones and leaves some out. V, J and clone size are those of that table, while D and trimming were read from the DNA. The profile shows about 280,000 clones, over 75% of them singletons. CDR3 length equals 17 residues. Germline CDR1 LGHNA, CDR2 YNFKEQ. V was pared by 0 bases and J by 0 bases, with 14 bases between. Sequenced material: peripheral blood. The chain joins TRBV4-2 to TRBJ1-2, with D uncertain. The TCR was taken from a woman in her sixties or seventies with acute or convalescent COVID-19. CDR3 sequence: CASSQELALGANYGYTF. CDR3 bases: TGTGCCAGCAGCCAAGAACTAGCACTCGGGGCTAACTATGGCTACACCTTC.